A single T cell receptor (beta chain) is shown here with its context. As yet, its antigen is unknown. This specimen belongs to a study of T cell responses to AZD1222 COVID-19 vaccine. Findings and caveats of the study: Dominant CD4 TCR responses targeted spike regions 160-218 and 743-854. Recipients of two AZD1222 doses showed rising Spike-specific TCR breadth and depth. White British donors predominated, females outnumbered males, and clonal diversity was possibly underestimated. Unmutated variant regions are reportedly targeted by nearly half of spike-specific TCRs.

The CDR3 sequence is 15 residues long. V was cut by 4 bases and J by 5 bases, with 18 bases left in between. Per germline, CDR1 SGHNT and CDR2 YYREEE (reference sequence). Profiling relied on immunoSEQ multiplex PCR, and the TCRdb table lists in-frame clones only, not all of them. The data show around 120,000 clones, 80% to 90% seen once. The sequencing used peripheral blood, collected on day 0 of AZD1222 vaccination. The TCR comes from an adult in good health. The J gene is TRBJ1-1, the V gene TRBV5-4; D might be TRBD1 (5 bases). The CDR3 DNA sequence: TGTGCCAGCAGCCCCGATCTTGACAGCGGGACTGAAGCTTTCTTT. Its translation: CASSPDLDSGTEAFF.